This TCR beta chain was identified during a study of post-analysis software for immune sequencing data. Study-level background: Disease courses included relapsing-remitting, secondary progressive and progressive-relapsing multiple sclerosis.

Findings of the study overall: Multiple sclerosis patients showed significantly lower normalized Chao1 diversity than controls did. TRBV5-6, TRBV5-1 and TRBV20-1 were among about 5 TRBV segments more frequent in patients than controls. Samples from one preparation batch, clustered by F measure, grouped strongly together.

There are 15 residues in the CDR3. Deletions cut 5 bases from V and 6 bases from J, with 16 bases between. The germline CDR1 and CDR2 sequences are MNHEY and SMNVEV (reference sequence). Note on this clonotype: Its antigen is still unknown.

Prepared TCR beta cDNA libraries contained unique molecular identifiers. Each batch of roughly 1 to 11 million T cells produced 490,000 or so cDNA molecules. TCRdb itself ran the PCR reads through MiXCR, one entry per CDR3 protein. The sample comprises about 150,000 distinct CDR3 sequences, around 28% of which are singletons, and about 1.6% rests with the top ten. Material: blood. The V and J genes are TRBV27 and TRBJ2-2, with unresolved D. The receptor was derived from a girl aged 10 to 17 with multiple sclerosis. This CDR3 is CASSPSGRNSGELFF. CDR3 coding DNA: TGTGCCAGCAGTCCCTCTGGACGGAATTCCGGGGAGCTGTTTTTT.